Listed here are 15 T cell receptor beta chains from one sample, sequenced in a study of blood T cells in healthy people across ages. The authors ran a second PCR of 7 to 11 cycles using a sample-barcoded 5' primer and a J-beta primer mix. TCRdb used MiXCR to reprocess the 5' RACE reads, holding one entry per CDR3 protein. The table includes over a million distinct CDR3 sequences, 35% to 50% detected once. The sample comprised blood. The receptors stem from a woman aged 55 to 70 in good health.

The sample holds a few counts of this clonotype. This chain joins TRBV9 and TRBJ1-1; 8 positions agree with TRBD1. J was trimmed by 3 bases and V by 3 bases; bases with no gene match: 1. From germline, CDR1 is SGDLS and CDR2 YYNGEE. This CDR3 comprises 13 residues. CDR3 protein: CASSADRDTEAFF. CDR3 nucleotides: TGTGCCAGCAGCGCGGACAGGGACACTGAAGCTTTCTTT.

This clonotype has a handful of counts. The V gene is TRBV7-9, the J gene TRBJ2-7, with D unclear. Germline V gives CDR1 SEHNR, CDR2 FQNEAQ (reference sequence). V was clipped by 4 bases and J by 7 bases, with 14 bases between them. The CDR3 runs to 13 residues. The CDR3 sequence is CASSSDRAREQYF. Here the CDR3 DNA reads TGTGCCAGCAGCTCGGACCGGGCGAGGGAGCAGTACTTC.

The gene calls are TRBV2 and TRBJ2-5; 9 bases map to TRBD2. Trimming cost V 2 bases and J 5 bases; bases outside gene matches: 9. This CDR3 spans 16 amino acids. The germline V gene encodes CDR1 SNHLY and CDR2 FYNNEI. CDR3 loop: CASSESASGVGETQYF. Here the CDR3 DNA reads TGTGCCAGCAGTGAAAGCGCTAGCGGGGTGGGGGAGACCCAGTACTTC.

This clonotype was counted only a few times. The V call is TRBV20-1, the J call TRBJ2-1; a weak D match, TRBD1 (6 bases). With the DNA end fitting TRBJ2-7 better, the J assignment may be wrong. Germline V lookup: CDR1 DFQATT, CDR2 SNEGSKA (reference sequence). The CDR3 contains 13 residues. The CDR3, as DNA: TGCAGTGCAGAGGGGGAATCCTACAATGAGCAGTACTTC. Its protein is CSAEGESYNEQYF.

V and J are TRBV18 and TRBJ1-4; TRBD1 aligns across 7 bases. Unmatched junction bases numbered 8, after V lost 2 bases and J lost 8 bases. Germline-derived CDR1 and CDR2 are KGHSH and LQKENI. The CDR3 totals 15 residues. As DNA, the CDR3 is TGTGCCAGCTCACCAGACAGGGTCGTGAGGGAAAAACTGTTTTTT. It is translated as CASSPDRVVREKLFF. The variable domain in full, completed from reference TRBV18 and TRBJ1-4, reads NAGVMQNPRHLVRRRGQEARLRCSPMKGHSHVYWYRQLPEEGLKFMVYLQKENIIDESGMPKERFSAEFPKEGPSILRIQQVVRGDSAAYFCASSPDRVVREKLFFGSGTQLSVL.

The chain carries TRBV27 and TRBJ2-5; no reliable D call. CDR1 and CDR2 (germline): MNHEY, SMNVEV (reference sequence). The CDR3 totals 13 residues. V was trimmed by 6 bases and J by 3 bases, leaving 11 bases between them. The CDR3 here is CASRLGWKETQYF. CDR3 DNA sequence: TGTGCCAGCAGGTTGGGATGGAAAGAGACCCAGTACTTC.

CDR3 coding DNA: TGCAGTGCGAGCCAGGGTGCCGCTAATGAAAAACTGTTTTTT. Translated: CSASQGAANEKLFF. The chain couples TRBV20-1 to TRBJ1-4; D is possibly TRBD1 (5 bases). The V end was cut by 6 bases, the J end by 3 bases, with 14 bases between. This CDR3 region has 14 residues. Germline V CDR1 and CDR2: DFQATT, SNEGSKA (reference sequence).

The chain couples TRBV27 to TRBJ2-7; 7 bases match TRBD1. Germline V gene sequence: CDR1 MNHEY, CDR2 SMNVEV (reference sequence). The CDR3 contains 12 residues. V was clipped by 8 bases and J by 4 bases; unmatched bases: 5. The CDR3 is CASGGQIYEQYF. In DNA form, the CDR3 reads TGTGCCAGCGGGGGACAGATATACGAGCAGTACTTC.

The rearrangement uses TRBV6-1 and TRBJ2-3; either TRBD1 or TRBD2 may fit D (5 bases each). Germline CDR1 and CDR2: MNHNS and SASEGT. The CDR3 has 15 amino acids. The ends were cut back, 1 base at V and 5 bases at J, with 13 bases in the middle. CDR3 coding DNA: TGTGCCAGCAGTGAAGGGGGGAGCACTGGAGATACGCAGTATTTT. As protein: CASSEGGSTGDTQYF.

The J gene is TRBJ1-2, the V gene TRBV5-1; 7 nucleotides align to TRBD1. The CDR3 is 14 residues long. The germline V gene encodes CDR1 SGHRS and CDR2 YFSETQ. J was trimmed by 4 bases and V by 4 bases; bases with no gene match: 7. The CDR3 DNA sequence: TGCGCCAGCAGCACCTCGACAGGGTCCTATGGCTACACCTTC. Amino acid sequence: CASSTSTGSYGYTF.

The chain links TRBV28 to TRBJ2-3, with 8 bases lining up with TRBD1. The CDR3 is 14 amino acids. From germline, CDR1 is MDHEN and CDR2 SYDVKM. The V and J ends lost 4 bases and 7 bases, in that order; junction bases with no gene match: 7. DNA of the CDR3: TGTGCCAGCAGTTCCGCAGGGGGCAGGTATACGCAGTATTTT. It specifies CASSSAGGRYTQYF.

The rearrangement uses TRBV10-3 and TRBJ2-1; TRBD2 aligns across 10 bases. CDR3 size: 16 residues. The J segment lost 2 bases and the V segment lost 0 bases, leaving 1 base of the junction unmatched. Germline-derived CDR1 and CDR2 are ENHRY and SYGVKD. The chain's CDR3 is CAISESTSGPYNEQFF. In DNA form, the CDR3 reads TGTGCCATCAGTGAGTCGACTAGCGGGCCCTACAATGAGCAGTTCTTC.

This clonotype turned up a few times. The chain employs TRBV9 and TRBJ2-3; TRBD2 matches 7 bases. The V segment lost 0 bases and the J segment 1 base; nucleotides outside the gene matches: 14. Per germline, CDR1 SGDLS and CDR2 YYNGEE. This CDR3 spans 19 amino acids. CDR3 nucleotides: TGTGCCAGCAGCGTAGGAGTCCGTGGGAGGGCCGGTGGCACAGATACGCAGTATTTT. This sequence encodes CASSVGVRGRAGGTDTQYF.

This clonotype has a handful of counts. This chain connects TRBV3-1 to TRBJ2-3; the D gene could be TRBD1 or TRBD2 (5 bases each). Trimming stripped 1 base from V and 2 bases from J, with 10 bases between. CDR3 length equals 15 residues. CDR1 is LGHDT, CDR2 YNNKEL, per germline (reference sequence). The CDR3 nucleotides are TGTGCCAGCAGCCAAGGTGTGGGACCCACAGATACGCAGTATTTT. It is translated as CASSQGVGPTDTQYF.

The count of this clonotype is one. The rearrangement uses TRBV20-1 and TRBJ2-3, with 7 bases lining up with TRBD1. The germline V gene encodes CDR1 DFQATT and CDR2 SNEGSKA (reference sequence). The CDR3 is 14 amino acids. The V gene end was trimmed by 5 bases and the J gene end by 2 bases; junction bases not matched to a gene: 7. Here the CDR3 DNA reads TGCAGTGCTTCATCGACAGGGTTCACAGATACGCAGTATTTT. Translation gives CSASSTGFTDTQYF.